The 28 T cell receptor beta chains reported below all come from one sample, sequenced in a study of T cells after yellow fever vaccination. TCRdb itself ran the 5' RACE reads through MiXCR, one entry per CDR3 protein. The sample has approximately 90,000 distinct CDR3 sequences, about 14% seen once. Sample: CD8+ T cells not binding an NS4B(214-222) dextramer, sorted from PBMCs, taken roughly 20 days after the first yellow fever vaccination. These receptor sequences come from a man between 18 and 35 years old who received the YFV17D yellow fever vaccine.

V is TRBV15 and J is TRBJ2-3; 11 bases are shared with TRBD2. The CDR3 spans 18 residues. Losses at the gene ends were 0 bases for V and 5 bases for J; bases not matched to a gene: 10. CDR1 and CDR2 (germline): LNHNV, YYDKDF (reference sequence). CDR3 sequence: CATSRERFSGGAVDTQYF. The CDR3 coding sequence is TGTGCCACCAGCAGAGAACGTTTTAGCGGGGGGGCCGTAGATACGCAGTATTTT.

This sequence joins TRBV12-3 or TRBV12-4 and TRBJ2-7, with a tentative D call TRBD1 (5 bases). V was shortened by 2 bases and J by 3 bases, with 8 bases between the two germline ends. The CDR3 has 13 amino acids. The CDR3 DNA reads TGTGCCAGCAGTTTATTCCAGGGCTACGAGCAGTACTTC. It translates to CASSLFQGYEQYF.

This chain joins TRBV27 and TRBJ2-1; maybe TRBD2 (6 bases). The CDR3 has 15 amino acids. V lost 4 bases, J lost 5 bases, and 15 bases lay in between. Germline V gene lookup returns CDR1 MNHEY and CDR2 SMNVEV (reference sequence). Written as DNA, the CDR3 is TGTGCCAGCAGTTGGGACGGGAGTGATAACAATGAGCAGTTCTTC. It translates to CASSWDGSDNNEQFF.

This clonotype has more than one count but fewer than ten. In DNA, the CDR3 is TGTGCCAGCAGCTTAATCGCCGGGGGGGCAGATACGCAGTATTTT. The encoded protein is CASSLIAGGADTQYF. The V and J genes are TRBV7-3 and TRBJ2-3, with 8 bases identical to TRBD2. Germline V lookup: CDR1 SGHTA, CDR2 FQGTGA. Trimming took 1 base from V and 4 from J; bases not matched to a gene: 4. The CDR3 runs to 15 residues.

The CDR3 loop is CSARQGAYNEQFF. CDR3 DNA: TGCAGTGCTCGACAGGGGGCGTACAATGAGCAGTTCTTC. This chain uses TRBV20-1 with TRBJ2-1; TRBD1 matches at 10 bases. Unmatched junction bases numbered 2, after V lost 5 bases and J lost 4 bases. Germline V gives CDR1 DFQATT, CDR2 SNEGSKA (reference sequence). The CDR3 is made up of 13 amino acids.

CDR3 loop: CSASETVYGYTF. CDR3 DNA sequence: TGCAGTGCTTCCGAGACGGTTTATGGCTACACCTTC. J is TRBJ1-2 and V is TRBV20-1, with D uncertain. This CDR3 has 12 amino acids. Trimming pared 5 bases from V and 5 bases from J, leaving 12 bases between. Germline CDR1 and CDR2: DFQATT and SNEGSKA (reference sequence).

As for this clonotype: At one end the junction does not follow the germline gene, possibly because of a read error. The J gene is TRBJ2-5, the V gene TRBV15; TRBD1 matches 8 bases. Germline lookup yields CDR1 LNHNV and CDR2 YYDKDF (reference sequence). The CDR3 contains 14 residues. CDR3 in amino acids: CATSRETGEETQCF. The CDR3 DNA follows: TGTGCCACCAGCAGAGAGACAGGGGAAGAGACCCAGTGCTTC.

CDR3 nucleotides: TGTGCCAGCAGCTTATCAGGGGTCCGACTTGGTGAGCAGTTCTTC. Translating gives CASSLSGVRLGEQFF. This sequence joins TRBV7-2 and TRBJ2-1, with D perhaps TRBD1 (6 bases). Germline V gene lookup returns CDR1 SGHTA and CDR2 FQGNSA. This CDR3 has 15 residues. V gave up 2 bases and J gave up 9 bases, with 17 bases separating them.

This clonotype was recorded a few times. The rearrangement uses TRBV12-3 or TRBV12-4 and TRBJ2-7, with D unclear. The CDR3 extends over 12 amino acids. The germline V and J ends were trimmed by 6 bases and 3 bases, with 9 bases remaining between them. The CDR3 reads CASREGIYEQYF. The CDR3 DNA follows: TGTGCCAGCAGGGAAGGGATCTACGAGCAGTACTTC.

There are many counts of this clonotype. This chain connects TRBV5-1 to TRBJ1-4; tentative D call: TRBD1 (5 bases). The ends were cut back, 4 bases at V and 8 bases at J, with 18 bases in the middle. The CDR3 extends over 15 amino acids. Germline CDR1 and CDR2: SGHRS and YFSETQ. The CDR3 is CASSATPGPAEKLFF. Written as DNA, the CDR3 is TGCGCCAGCAGCGCAACTCCAGGGCCCGCCGAAAAACTGTTTTTT.

V gene TRBV29-1 combines with J gene TRBJ2-7; D is ambiguous. CDR1 and CDR2 from the germline V gene are SQVTM and ANQGSEA. This CDR3 has 13 amino acids. V dropped 4 bases and J dropped 1 base, with 11 bases sitting between them. DNA of the CDR3: TGCAGCGTTGGGCCCCCCGGGTCCTACGAGCAGTACTTC. Its translation: CSVGPPGSYEQYF.

V gene TRBV4-3 combines with J gene TRBJ1-1; D gene unclear. The CDR3 is 16 residues long. Germline CDR1 is LGHNA and CDR2 is YSLEER. V shed 0 bases and J shed 1 base, with 12 bases lying between them. The DNA of the CDR3 is TGCGCCAGCAGCCAAGATCAGGTCCAGACGAACACTGAAGCTTTCTTT. It is translated as CASSQDQVQTNTEAFF.

The V gene is TRBV7-8, the J gene TRBJ1-1, with unresolved D. This CDR3 region has 15 residues. Deletions cut 5 bases from V and 3 bases from J, with 16 bases between. The germline V gene has CDR1 SGHVS and CDR2 FQNEAQ. The CDR3 protein is CASSTTRVGYTEAFF. CDR3 nucleotides: TGTGCCAGCAGCACTACTAGGGTGGGATACACTGAAGCTTTCTTT.

The V call is TRBV4-2, the J call TRBJ1-4; no firm D call. The CDR3 runs to 18 residues. V shed 1 base and J shed 0 bases, with 15 bases lying between them. Germline loops: CDR1 LGHNA, CDR2 YNFKEQ. The CDR3 loop is CASSQVSPPHSTNEKLFF. CDR3 bases: TGTGCCAGCAGCCAAGTCTCTCCCCCACATTCAACTAATGAAAAACTGTTTTTT.

The chain links TRBV2 to TRBJ2-1; no clear D gene. The V end was cut by 7 bases, the J end by 6 bases, with 13 bases between. Per germline, CDR1 SNHLY and CDR2 FYNNEI. The CDR3 covers 13 residues. DNA of the CDR3: TGTGCCAGCACCAACCAGGAAATCAATGAGCAGTTCTTC. Protein product: CASTNQEINEQFF.

This rearrangement joins TRBV6-5 to TRBJ1-1; TRBD1 agrees at 8 bases. Looked up from germline, CDR1 is MNHEY and CDR2 is SVGAGI. This CDR3 has 12 amino acids. The junction had 5 bases not matched to a gene; V was cut back by 6 bases and J by 8 bases. Here the CDR3 DNA reads TGTGCCAGCAGCTGGAGGACAGGGGAAGCTTTCTTT. It specifies CASSWRTGEAFF.

This clonotype was detected a few times. The chain uses TRBV4-3 and TRBJ1-1, with a weak D call TRBD1 (6 bases). Between the trimmed V and J ends, which lost 1 base and 11 bases, there was a span of 11 bases. There are 12 residues in the CDR3. Germline V gene lookup returns CDR1 LGHNA and CDR2 YSLEER. The CDR3 DNA is TGCGCCAGCAGCCAAGTACAGGGTGCCGCTTTCTTT. It yields the protein CASSQVQGAAFF.

Ten or more counts support this clonotype. V gene TRBV4-1 combines with J gene TRBJ2-1; no clear D gene. The CDR3 is 10 residues long. Germline CDR1 MGHRA, CDR2 YSYEKL. Deletions cut 3 bases from V and 6 bases from J, with 0 bases between. CDR3: CASSHNEQFF. The CDR3 DNA is TGCGCCAGCAGCCACAATGAGCAGTTCTTC.

V gene TRBV5-1 combines with J gene TRBJ1-5, with D hard to call. The CDR3 loop spans 14 amino acids. V lost 1 base, J lost 5 bases, and 10 bases lay in between. Looked up from germline, CDR1 is SGHRS and CDR2 is YFSETQ. DNA for the CDR3: TGCGCCAGCAGCTTGTCCTCCATGGATCAGCCCCAGCATTTT. Its translation: CASSLSSMDQPQHF.

This clonotype was picked up a small number of times. The gene calls are TRBV12-3 or TRBV12-4 and TRBJ2-5; maybe TRBD1 (5 bases). Trimming cost V 6 bases and J 3 bases, with 14 bases left between them. The CDR3 contains 14 residues. CDR3 coding DNA: TGTGCCAGCAGCACCTGGGGCAGGGAAGAGACCCAGTACTTC. Its translation is CASSTWGREETQYF.

As DNA, the CDR3 is TGTGCCAGCCTACAGGGGCCCACAGATACGCAGTATTTT. This translates into CASLQGPTDTQYF. The chain couples TRBV7-9 to TRBJ2-3; the match to TRBD1 covers 7 bases. Germline V gene lookup returns CDR1 SEHNR and CDR2 FQNEAQ (reference sequence). The CDR3 has 13 amino acids. J lost 2 bases, V lost 8 bases, and 4 bases had no gene match.

This clonotype was counted between two and nine times. The V and J genes are TRBV6-5 and TRBJ2-1; possibly TRBD2 for D (6 bases). The CDR3 spans 15 residues. V gave up 4 bases and J gave up 7 bases, with 17 bases separating them. The germline V gene has CDR1 MNHEY and CDR2 SVGAGI. CDR3 protein: CASSSRDWRGNEQFF. The CDR3 bases are TGTGCCAGCAGTTCACGGGACTGGAGGGGAAATGAGCAGTTCTTC.

The chain recombines TRBV7-9 with TRBJ1-2, with D unclear. The CDR3 runs 14 residues. CDR1 is SEHNR and CDR2 is FQNEAQ in the germline V gene (reference sequence). V dropped 0 bases and J dropped 6 bases, with 11 bases sitting between them. CDR3 nucleotides: TGTGCCAGCAGCTTAGCGGCTGGGCAGGATGGCTACACCTTC. Its translation is CASSLAAGQDGYTF.

This chain connects TRBV5-6 to TRBJ1-5; weak D call: TRBD1 (5 bases). The CDR3 sequence is 15 residues long. The germline gives CDR1 SGHDT, CDR2 YYEEEE. Trimming pared 0 bases from V and 2 bases from J, leaving 9 bases between. Here the CDR3 DNA reads TGTGCCAGCAGCTTGGGGGCCAGGGGCAATCAGCCCCAGCATTTT. This encodes CASSLGARGNQPQHF. The whole variable domain, remainder taken from reference TRBV5-6 and TRBJ1-5, is DAGVTQSPTHLIKTRGQQVTLRCSPKSGHDTVSWYQQALGQGPQFIFQYYEEEERQRGNFPDRFSGHQFPNYSSELNVNALLLGDSALYLCASSLGARGNQPQHFGDGTRLSIL.

This clonotype has only a few counts. The V call is TRBV29-1, the J call TRBJ2-5; D possibly corresponds to TRBD2 (5 bases). The germline gives CDR1 SQVTM, CDR2 ANQGSEA. V dropped 6 bases and J dropped 5 bases, with 19 bases sitting between them. The CDR3 extends over 14 amino acids. The CDR3 DNA sequence: TGCAGCGTCGAGACTAAACTAGATCTGGAGACCCAGTACTTC. Translated: CSVETKLDLETQYF.

The chain links TRBV5-5 to TRBJ2-3, with no clear D. Germline loops: CDR1 SGHKS, CDR2 YYEKEE (reference sequence). The CDR3 contains 11 residues. V lost 2 bases, J lost 7 bases, and 5 bases lay in between. Here the CDR3 reads CASSFFYTQYF. DNA of the CDR3: TGTGCCAGCAGCTTTTTCTATACGCAGTATTTT. Drawing the rest from reference TRBV5-5 and TRBJ2-3, the complete variable domain is DAGVTQSPTHLIKTRGQQVTLRCSPISGHKSVSWYQQVLGQGPQFIFQYYEKEERGRGNFPDRFSARQFPNYSSELNVNALLLGDSALYLCASSFFYTQYFGPGTRLTVL.

This chain links TRBV5-5 with TRBJ2-1, with D perhaps matching TRBD1 or TRBD2 (6 bases each). Trimming pared 4 bases from V and 5 bases from J, leaving 19 bases between. CDR1 is SGHKS, CDR2 YYEKEE, per germline (reference sequence). This CDR3 region has 16 residues. The DNA for the CDR3 is TGTGCCAGCAGCCCATTCGGGCCGGGGGCCAACAATGAGCAGTTCTTC. It yields the protein CASSPFGPGANNEQFF. The entire variable domain, with the rest obtained from reference TRBV5-5 and TRBJ2-1, is as follows: DAGVTQSPTHLIKTRGQQVTLRCSPISGHKSVSWYQQVLGQGPQFIFQYYEKEERGRGNFPDRFSARQFPNYSSELNVNALLLGDSALYLCASSPFGPGANNEQFFGPGTRLTVL.

This clonotype was seen a few times. V gene TRBV12-3 or TRBV12-4 combines with J gene TRBJ2-2; D could derive from TRBD1 or TRBD2 (5 bases each). V was cut by 4 bases and J by 0 bases, with 12 bases left in between. The CDR3 is 16 amino acids. The CDR3 loop reads CASSWDGNPNTGELFF. CDR3 nucleotides: TGTGCCAGCAGTTGGGACGGGAACCCGAACACCGGGGAGCTGTTTTTT.